Given below is one TCR beta chain in context. Its antigen is unidentified. This record comes from a study of cytomegalovirus exposure and HLA in healthy donors. Findings of the study overall: The likely explanation for a cluster of highly shared sequence variants was sequencing artifact. Segments of the TCR beta V type were, in most cases, productive about 90% or about 30% of the time in an earlier analysis. The authors later linked a missense DCLRE1C variant to TCR beta V- and J-gene trimming.

PCR was performed using 60 Vbeta and 13 Jbeta primers. Profiled with immunoSEQ multiplex PCR; TCRdb holds only in-frame clones, not every one. The data contain 150,000 to 200,000 clones, 65% to 90% of them singletons. Trimming at V came to 5 bases and at J to 1 base, leaving 14 bases not matched to a gene. CDR3 size: 18 residues. The germline gives CDR1 MDHEN, CDR2 SYDVKM. This chain joins TRBV28 and TRBJ1-3; the match to TRBD1 covers 7 bases. This receptor was taken from a woman in her forties or fifties in good health and CMV-seronegative. The sample was PBMCs. The CDR3 DNA is TGTGCCAGCAGTACACGGCTTCGGACAGGCGATTCTGGAAACACCATATATTTT. Translation gives CASSTRLRTGDSGNTIYF.